A single sample gave rise to the 22 T cell receptor beta chains below, sequenced in a study of CD8+ T cells in alopecia areata. The treatment denotes: oral pan-JAK inhibitor, 5-10 mg twice daily. Reverse transcribed after extraction, RNA yielded cDNA as the sequencing template. The table came from immunoSEQ multiplex PCR; TCRdb's copy has only in-frame clones and leaves some out. Of some 210,000 clones in the sample, over 60% were seen once. The input for sequencing was CD4+ T cells sorted from blood, taken at week 44, from a patient treated with tofacitinib. Source of these receptors: a human donor with alopecia areata.

This clone has only one observation. V and J are TRBV6-6 and TRBJ1-1; D call uncertain. The germline gives CDR1 MNHNY, CDR2 SVGAGI (reference sequence). The length of the CDR3 is 16 residues. With 4 bases removed from V and 0 bases from J, the gap between germline ends came to 15 bases. The CDR3 sequence: CASSFLTANMNTEAFF. The CDR3 bases are TGTGCCAGCAGTTTTTTAACGGCGAACATGAACACTGAAGCTTTCTTT.

On this clone: Other DNA sequences from this sample encode an identical CDR3 as well. J is TRBJ1-1 and V is TRBV29-1; D not certain. Germline V gene data show CDR1 as SQVTM and CDR2 as ANQGSEA. The CDR3 consists of 11 residues. Trimming shortened V by 3 bases and J by 0 bases, and 2 bases separated the two germline ends. The CDR3 DNA follows: TGCAGCGTTGACGTGAACACTGAAGCTTTCTTT. Amino acid sequence: CSVDVNTEAFF.

This clone was counted a few times. The chain employs TRBV28 and TRBJ2-7; no clear D. CDR1 and CDR2 from the germline V gene are MDHEN and SYDVKM. The ends were cut back, 5 bases at V and 7 bases at J, with 9 bases in the middle. CDR3 length: 11 residues. CDR3: CASSALREQYF. The CDR3 nucleotides are TGTGCCAGCAGTGCCTTACGGGAGCAGTACTTC.

The chain links TRBV11-2 to TRBJ1-2; D is uncertain. Germline lookup yields CDR1 SGHAT and CDR2 FQNNGV. This CDR3 comprises 13 residues. Trimming removed 0 bases at V and 4 bases at J, with 6 bases between. The CDR3 loop reads CASSLDSPYGYTF. The CDR3 DNA sequence: TGTGCCAGCAGCTTAGACAGCCCCTATGGCTACACCTTC. Looking up the rest from reference TRBV11-2 and TRBJ1-2 gives the full variable domain: EAGVAQSPRYKIIEKRQSVAFWCNPISGHATLYWYQQILGQGPKLLIQFQNNGVVDDSQLPKDRFSAERLKGVDSTLKIQPAKLEDSAVYLCASSLDSPYGYTFGSGTRLTVV.

This clone was picked up a small number of times. The gene calls are TRBV5-1 and TRBJ1-6, with D perhaps TRBD1 (6 bases). The CDR3 length is 14 residues. Trimming removed 0 bases at V and 9 bases at J, with 10 bases between. CDR1 and CDR2 (germline): SGHRS, YFSETQ. CDR3 amino acids: CASSLETGSSPLHF. CDR3 bases: TGCGCCAGCAGCTTGGAAACAGGGAGTTCACCCCTCCACTTT.

V is TRBV27 and J is TRBJ1-2, with D possibly matching TRBD1 (6 bases). The V and J ends lost 6 bases and 2 bases respectively, with 19 bases between them. This CDR3 spans 16 amino acids. Germline loops: CDR1 MNHEY, CDR2 SMNVEV (reference sequence). In DNA form, the CDR3 reads TGTGCCAGCAGCCTTCGCCGGGACACGAAAAACTATGGCTACACCTTC. This gives the protein CASSLRRDTKNYGYTF.

V usage is TRBV29-1 and J usage is TRBJ1-1, with a possible D match to TRBD1 (6 bases). The CDR3 has 14 amino acids. Germline CDR1 and CDR2: SQVTM and ANQGSEA. Between the trimmed V and J ends, which lost 2 bases and 0 bases, there was a span of 10 bases. CDR3 residues: CSVETGQMNTEAFF. The CDR3, as DNA: TGCAGCGTTGAAACGGGACAAATGAACACTGAAGCTTTCTTT.

The chain combines TRBV15 with TRBJ2-1, with 9 bases matching TRBD1. J lost 9 bases, V lost 0 bases, and 6 bases had no gene match. This CDR3 has 15 residues. The germline CDR1 and CDR2 sequences are LNHNV and YYDKDF (reference sequence). This CDR3 reads CATSRERDRAAEQFF. The CDR3 coding sequence is TGTGCCACCAGCAGAGAGAGGGACAGGGCGGCTGAGCAGTTCTTC.

The chain recombines TRBV7-9 with TRBJ1-6; no firm D call. V dropped 8 bases and J dropped 7 bases, with 9 bases sitting between them. This CDR3 has 12 amino acids. The germline V gene has CDR1 SEHNR and CDR2 FQNEAQ (reference sequence). CDR3 in amino acids: CASDSGNSPLHF. The CDR3 DNA follows: TGTGCCAGCGATAGTGGAAATTCACCCCTCCACTTT.

This rearrangement joins TRBV30 to TRBJ1-2; TRBD1 is a possible D gene (5 bases). Germline CDR1 reads GTSNPN; CDR2 reads SVGIG (reference sequence). The CDR3 runs to 13 residues. Deletions cut 4 bases from V and 5 bases from J, with 14 bases between. The CDR3 sequence is CAWNHRDSYGYTF. CDR3 coding DNA: TGTGCCTGGAACCACCGCGACAGTTATGGCTACACCTTC.

The chain couples TRBV29-1 to TRBJ1-2; D call uncertain. This CDR3 is 10 amino acids long. V was clipped by 4 bases and J by 7 bases, with 7 bases between them. Germline lookup yields CDR1 SQVTM and CDR2 ANQGSEA. The CDR3 loop is CSVVPGGYTF. The CDR3 bases are TGCAGCGTTGTTCCTGGTGGCTACACCTTC. Full variable domain (rest looked up from reference TRBV29-1 and TRBJ1-2): SAVISQKPSRDICQRGTSLTIQCQVDSQVTMMFWYRQQPGQSLTLIATANQGSEATYESGFVIDKFPISRPNLTFSTLTVSNMSPEDSSIYLCSVVPGGYTFGSGTRLTVV.

This chain connects TRBV7-2 to TRBJ1-1, with D possibly being TRBD1 (6 bases). The CDR3 has 13 residues. Trimming stripped 2 bases from V and 7 bases from J, with 11 bases between. Germline V gene data show CDR1 as SGHTA and CDR2 as FQGNSA. This chain's CDR3 is CASSLWGLGEAFF. In DNA, the CDR3 is TGTGCCAGCAGCTTATGGGGGCTGGGTGAAGCTTTCTTT. Combining the CDR3 with reference TRBV7-2 and TRBJ1-1 gives the whole variable domain GAGVSQSPSNKVTEKGKDVELRCDPISGHTALYWYRQSLGQGLEFLIYFQGNSAPDKSGLPSDRFSAERTGGSVSTLTIQRTQQEDSAVYLCASSLWGLGEAFFGQGTRLTVV.

This clone was observed at least ten times. The chain has TRBV7-8 and TRBJ2-2; no definite D call. V was shortened by 1 base and J by 1 base, with 4 bases between the two germline ends. The CDR3 is 14 residues long. Germline CDR1 and CDR2: SGHVS and FQNEAQ. The CDR3 loop reads CASSLDLNTGELFF. The CDR3, as DNA: TGTGCCAGCAGCTTAGATCTGAACACCGGGGAGCTGTTTTTT.

The chain combines TRBV2 with TRBJ1-2, with a weak D call TRBD1 (6 bases). This CDR3 has 15 residues. Germline values: CDR1 SNHLY, CDR2 FYNNEI. V shed 7 bases and J shed 2 bases, with 17 bases lying between them. CDR3 nucleotide sequence: TGTGCCAGCATGACAGGACAGAACTTCAACTATGGCTACACCTTC. Its protein product is CASMTGQNFNYGYTF. The full variable domain, in which reference TRBV2 and TRBJ1-2 provide the parts outside the CDR3, is EPEVTQTPSHQVTQMGQEVILRCVPISNHLYFYWYRQILGQKVEFLVSFYNNEISEKSEIFDDQFSVERPDGSNFTLKIRSTKLEDSAMYFCASMTGQNFNYGYTFGSGTRLTVV.

V gene TRBV28 combines with J gene TRBJ1-1, with D uncertain. The CDR3 is made up of 14 amino acids. Trimming took off 2 bases at V and 1 base at J, with 8 bases between the two ends. Germline loops: CDR1 MDHEN, CDR2 SYDVKM. Here the CDR3 reads CASSLLSRNTEAFF. CDR3 DNA: TGTGCCAGCAGTTTACTGTCCAGGAACACTGAAGCTTTCTTT.

The genes are TRBV30 and TRBJ1-3, with D hard to call. CDR1 GTSNPN and CDR2 SVGIG come from the germline V gene (reference sequence). Trimming pared 1 base from V and 3 bases from J, leaving 4 bases between. The CDR3 sequence is 12 residues long. The CDR3 DNA reads TGTGCCTGGAGTGGTGATGGAAACACCATATATTTT. As protein: CAWSGDGNTIYF.

The V and J genes are TRBV29-1 and TRBJ1-1, with TRBD1 matching 7 bases. Germline V CDR1 and CDR2: SQVTM, ANQGSEA. J lost 10 bases, V lost 4 bases, and 12 bases had no gene match. The CDR3 spans 13 residues. CDR3 bases: TGCAGCGTTGCGGGACAGCAGCAGGGGGGAGCTTTCTTT. It specifies CSVAGQQQGGAFF.

V gene TRBV7-2 combines with J gene TRBJ2-7; no definite D call. Germline CDR1 SGHTA, CDR2 FQGNSA. V was clipped by 7 bases and J by 2 bases, with 15 bases between them. This CDR3 region has 14 residues. CDR3 nucleotides: TGTGCCAGCACCCAGGCTGGGCTCCCCTACGAGCAGTACTTC. It yields the protein CASTQAGLPYEQYF. Combining the CDR3 with reference TRBV7-2 and TRBJ2-7 gives the whole variable domain GAGVSQSPSNKVTEKGKDVELRCDPISGHTALYWYRQSLGQGLEFLIYFQGNSAPDKSGLPSDRFSAERTGGSVSTLTIQRTQQEDSAVYLCASTQAGLPYEQYFGPGTRLTVT.

This clone was seen a few times. This sample includes further DNA sequences coding for the same CDR3. The chain uses TRBV7-2 and TRBJ2-7, with TRBD2 matching 8 bases. Germline V lookup: CDR1 SGHTA, CDR2 FQGNSA. The CDR3 sequence is 14 residues long. Trimming at V came to 5 bases and at J to 1 base, leaving 4 bases not matched to a gene. The CDR3 coding sequence is TGTGCCAGCAGCAGCGGGGGCTCGTCCTACGAGCAGTACTTC. It specifies CASSSGGSSYEQYF.

J is TRBJ2-2 and V is TRBV7-2; D may be TRBD1 or TRBD2 (5 bases each). Trimming cost V 1 base and J 6 bases, with 12 bases left between them. CDR1 and CDR2 (germline): SGHTA, FQGNSA. The CDR3 covers 15 residues. The CDR3 region is CASSLVRRGAGELFF. CDR3 nucleotide sequence: TGTGCCAGCAGCTTAGTCCGGAGAGGGGCCGGGGAGCTGTTTTTT.

This clone was counted between two and nine times. The chain uses TRBV5-1 and TRBJ2-3; D is unclear. The CDR3 runs to 14 residues. V gave up 4 bases and J gave up 4 bases, with 13 bases separating them. The V gene's germline CDR1 is SGHRS and CDR2 YFSETQ. The CDR3 loop reads CASSPSPNPDTQYF. The CDR3 DNA follows: TGCGCCAGCAGCCCCTCTCCAAACCCAGATACGCAGTATTTT.

Only a few counts were recorded for this clone. V is TRBV25-1 and J is TRBJ1-2; D ambiguous. This CDR3 has 14 amino acids. V was cut by 4 bases and J by 4 bases, with 13 bases left in between. Germline CDR1 and CDR2: MGHDK and SYGVNS. Here the CDR3 DNA reads TGTGCCAGCAGTGCCACAAAGAGCCCCTATGGCTACACCTTC. It encodes CASSATKSPYGYTF.